This T cell receptor (beta chain) is drawn from a study of T-cell reconstitution after alpha-beta-depleted transplantation in children. Unique molecular identifiers were used in preparing the TCRbeta library. One entry per CDR3 protein results from TCRdb running MiXCR on the PCR reads. The sample holds about half a million distinct CDR3 sequences, around 12% seen once. CDR1 and CDR2 from the germline V gene are LNHNV and YYDKDF (reference sequence). V was shortened by 5 bases and J by 0 bases, with 14 bases between the two germline ends. The CDR3 is 16 residues long. The chain joins TRBV15 to TRBJ2-1; no clear D. This TCR was sampled from a human donor who donated a stem cell graft to a child with combined immunodeficiency. Source: PBMCs from the stem cell graft donor, taken from the stem cell graft. The CDR3 region is CATSVDYISSYNEQFF. The CDR3 DNA reads as TGTGCCACCAGCGTAGATTATATTAGCTCCTACAATGAGCAGTTCTTC. Based on the CDR3 plus reference TRBV15 and TRBJ2-1, the full variable domain is DAMVIQNPRYQVTQFGKPVTLSCSQTLNHNVMYWYQQKSSQAPKLLFHYYDKDFNNEADTPDNFQSRRPNTSFCFLDIRSPGLGDTAMYLCATSVDYISSYNEQFFGPGTRLTVL.